Listed below are T cell receptor beta chains from one sample, sequenced in a study of cytomegalovirus exposure and HLA in healthy donors. Profiled with immunoSEQ multiplex PCR; TCRdb holds only in-frame clones, not every one. Of around 140,000 clones in the sample, more than 70% are singletons; the top ten hold around 2.4%. The sequencing input was PBMCs. The receptor source for this set is a man in his fifties or sixties in good health and CMV-seronegative. Each CDR3 is given with its conserved first and last residue. The D gene is left open where the match is weak. Clone size is stated in some rows and not others, as once, few, many or a class when expanded.

J | D | V | size | DNA | CDR3
TRBJ2-7 | TRBD2 | TRBV6-5 | . | TGTGCCAGCAGTAGGGGACTAGCGGGGACCTACGAGCAGTACTTC | CASSRGLAGTYEQYF
TRBJ2-2 | . | TRBV6-4 | . | TGTGCCAGCAGTGCTGGGGCGCCCACCGGGGAGCTGTTTTTT | CASSAGAPTGELFF
TRBJ2-2 | TRBD1 | TRBV11-2 | . | TGTGCCAGCAGCTTGGGACAGGGGATCGGGGAGCTGTTTTTT | CASSLGQGIGELFF
TRBJ2-5 | TRBD1 | TRBV11-2 | . | TGTGCCAGCAGCTCGGGAACAGGGGTGGAGAGGACCCAGTACTTC | CASSSGTGVERTQYF
TRBJ1-2 | TRBD1 | TRBV5-4 | . | TGTGCCAGCAGGGCGGGGAAGGACAGGGGCTTGTACTATGGCTACACCTTC | CASRAGKDRGLYYGYTF
TRBJ1-1 | . | TRBV9 | . | TGTGCCAGCAGCTTCCGCCAGGGTACTGAAGCTTTCTTT | CASSFRQGTEAFF
TRBJ1-1 | TRBD1 | TRBV5-1 | . | TGCGCCAGCAGCACGGGGACAGGTGACACTGAAGCTTTCTTT | CASSTGTGDTEAFF
TRBJ1-2 | . | TRBV11-2 | . | TGTGCCAGCAGCGTGAGGGACTTCTATGGCTACACCTTC | CASSVRDFYGYTF
TRBJ2-2 | TRBD1 | TRBV28 | . | TGTGCCAGCAGGGGCAGTGGGACAGGGGGGGCCGGGGAGCTGTTTTTT | CASRGSGTGGAGELFF
TRBJ2-7 | . | TRBV5-4 | . | TGTGCCAGCAGCCTGGGGGGGGGCTCGTACGAGCAGTACTTC | CASSLGGGSYEQYF
TRBJ2-7 | TRBD2 | TRBV6-1 | once | TGTGCCAGCCGGGAGGGACTAGCGGGAGGCGAGCAGTACTTC | CASREGLAGGEQYF
TRBJ2-3 | TRBD2 | TRBV9 | . | TGTGCCAGCAGCGTAGTTCTCGGGGGGGACACAGATACGCAGTATTTT | CASSVVLGGDTDTQYF
TRBJ2-7 | TRBD1 | TRBV5-6 | . | TGTGCCAGCAGCCCAGACAGGGGGAAGCAGTACTTC | CASSPDRGKQYF
TRBJ1-2 | . | TRBV5-5 | . | TGTGCCAGCAGCTTGGCAGTTAACTATGGCTACACCTTC | CASSLAVNYGYTF
TRBJ1-1 | TRBD1 | TRBV6-5 | . | TGTGCCAGCAGTAGAGGACAGGGAAGTAACACTGAAGCTTTCTTT | CASSRGQGSNTEAFF
TRBJ1-1 | TRBD1 | TRBV28 | . | TGTGCCAGCAGGTCGACAGGGGCCGAAGCTTTCTTT | CASRSTGAEAFF
TRBJ1-5 | . | TRBV1 | . | TGCACCAGCAGCCAAGATGTTCCAAGCCGGGGGCCCCAGCATTTT | CTSSQDVPSRGPQHF
TRBJ1-1 | . | TRBV5-1 | . | TGCGCCAGCACCAAACCCGGTTTGAACACTGAAGCTTTCTTT | CASTKPGLNTEAFF
TRBJ2-5 | . | TRBV19 | . | TGTGCCAGTAGTATGGCACAGTTCTTACACTTC | CASSMAQFLHF
TRBJ1-4 | . | TRBV11-2 | . | TGTGCCAGCAGCTTAGATAGATTCGGACAGAGAAATGAAAAACTGTTTTTT | CASSLDRFGQRNEKLFF
TRBJ2-1 | TRBD1 | TRBV10-3 | . | TGTGCCATCAGTGAGCCGGGACAGGGGGCGGGCGATGAGCAGTTCTTC | CAISEPGQGAGDEQFF
TRBJ1-1 | . | TRBV5-8 | . | TGTGCCAGCACCAAACAGGCGGGGATAAGCAGGGTGACTGAAGCTTTCTTT | CASTKQAGISRVTEAFF